The 17 T cell receptor beta chains below were found in one sample sequenced in a study of cytomegalovirus exposure and HLA in healthy donors. 60 Vbeta and 13 Jbeta primers were used in PCR. Assay: immunoSEQ multiplex PCR; the TCRdb copy retains only in-frame clones and omits some. Counted here are approximately 150,000 clones, about 75% occurring once; the ten biggest clones make up around 4.2%. The sequencing input was PBMCs. The source of these receptors is a man aged 60-69 years in good health and CMV-seronegative.

The chain couples TRBV28 to TRBJ1-3, with D maybe TRBD1 (6 bases). This CDR3 is 18 amino acids long. Germline assignment: CDR1 MDHEN and CDR2 SYDVKM. Trimming pared 2 bases from V and 3 bases from J, leaving 20 bases between. Written as DNA, the CDR3 is TGTGCCAGCAGTTTACTTCGATCCGGGGGGGCTATTGGAAACACCATATATTTT. It yields the protein CASSLLRSGGAIGNTIYF.

This clone was seen a handful of times. This chain joins TRBV7-3 and TRBJ2-1; 7 nucleotides agree with TRBD2. Germline V gene data show CDR1 as SGHTA and CDR2 as FQGTGA. This CDR3 is built from 16 residues. V dropped 5 bases and J dropped 5; count of bases not matched to a gene: 12. The chain's CDR3 is CASSPGAAGNDNEQFF. The CDR3 bases are TGTGCCAGCAGCCCGGGAGCAGCGGGGAACGACAATGAGCAGTTCTTC.

The chain recombines TRBV7-3 with TRBJ2-3; TRBD2 matches 7 bases. The CDR3 has 14 residues. Trimming took 5 bases from V and 7 from J; bases not matched to a gene: 9. Germline values: CDR1 SGHTA, CDR2 FQGTGA. CDR3 in DNA: TGTGCCAGCAGCCACGGGCGGGAGACTTATACGCAGTATTTT. Translation gives CASSHGRETYTQYF.

The V and J genes are TRBV5-4 and TRBJ2-3; 7 bases agree with TRBD1. J gave up 4 bases and V 4 bases, and 3 bases lay outside the gene matches. The CDR3 totals 13 residues. Germline CDR1 is SGHNT and CDR2 is YYREEE (reference sequence). For the CDR3, the DNA is TGTGCCAGCAGCCTAACAGGGGCAGATACGCAGTATTTT. Protein sequence: CASSLTGADTQYF.

This clone was seen a handful of times. The chain carries TRBV7-9 and TRBJ2-7; no firm D call. There are 13 residues in the CDR3. Per the germline V gene, CDR1 is SEHNR and CDR2 is FQNEAQ (reference sequence). V shed 1 base and J shed 3 bases, with 7 bases lying between them. CDR3 region: CASSLGSYYEQYF. The DNA of the CDR3 is TGTGCCAGCAGCTTAGGGAGTTACTACGAGCAGTACTTC. The full variable domain, rest sourced from reference TRBV7-9 and TRBJ2-7, is DTGVSQNPRHKITKRGQNVTFRCDPISEHNRLYWYRQTLGQGPEFLTYFQNEAQLEKSRLLSDRFSAERPKGSFSTLEIQRTEQGDSAMYLCASSLGSYYEQYFGPGTRLTVT.

The chain is built from TRBV30 and TRBJ2-7; possible D gene TRBD1, 6 bases. Germline-derived CDR1 and CDR2 are GTSNPN and SVGIG (reference sequence). Trimming shortened V by 1 base and J by 3 bases, and 7 bases separated the two germline ends. The CDR3 loop spans 12 amino acids. The CDR3 here is CAWSEQGYEQYF. CDR3 nucleotides: TGTGCCTGGAGTGAACAGGGCTACGAGCAGTACTTC.

The V and J genes are TRBV6-4 and TRBJ1-1, with 7 bases lining up with TRBD1. Looked up from germline, CDR1 is MRHNA and CDR2 is SNTAGT. This CDR3 is 16 amino acids long. Losses at the gene ends were 4 bases for V and 0 bases for J; bases not matched to a gene: 8. CDR3 bases: TGTGCCAGCAGTGGCCGGGCAGGGGGAGTGAACACTGAAGCTTTCTTT. This sequence encodes CASSGRAGGVNTEAFF.

The V and J genes are TRBV6-6 and TRBJ1-2; 10 bases agree with TRBD1. CDR1 MNHNY and CDR2 SVGAGI come from the germline V gene (reference sequence). V trimming: 0 bases; J trimming: 6 bases; junction bases outside the gene matches: 4. This CDR3 is 15 amino acids long. The CDR3 protein is CASSYSDRGTDGYTF. CDR3 DNA sequence: TGTGCCAGCAGTTACTCGGACAGGGGGACCGATGGCTACACCTTC.

This clone has only a few counts. The rearrangement joins TRBV30 to TRBJ1-2; possible D gene TRBD1, 5 bases. Germline CDR1 GTSNPN, CDR2 SVGIG (reference sequence). CDR3 length: 12 amino acids. V was clipped by 5 bases and J by 8 bases, with 15 bases between them. In DNA, the CDR3 is TGTGCCTGGGGGGACGGGGGGAAAGGCTACACCTTC. Translating gives CAWGDGGKGYTF.

This chain uses TRBV30 with TRBJ2-1; 8 bases are shared with TRBD2. Germline CDR1 and CDR2: GTSNPN and SVGIG (reference sequence). V lost 0 bases, J lost 5 bases, and 15 bases stayed unmatched. The CDR3 has 18 amino acids. This chain's CDR3 is CAWSVPGTSSGLHNEQFF. The CDR3 nucleotides read TGTGCCTGGAGTGTACCCGGGACTAGTTCGGGGTTACACAATGAGCAGTTCTTC.

This clone was found once. This chain connects TRBV4-2 to TRBJ2-3, with TRBD2 matching over 8 bases. The CDR3 is made up of 16 amino acids. V dropped 1 base and J dropped 0; count of bases not matched to a gene: 3. Per germline, CDR1 LGHNA and CDR2 YNFKEQ. The CDR3 loop reads CASSQATSGSTDTQYF. The CDR3, as DNA: TGTGCCAGCAGCCAAGCAACTAGCGGAAGCACAGATACGCAGTATTTT.

The V and J genes are TRBV11-2 and TRBJ2-5; 8 positions agree with TRBD2. The V segment lost 4 bases and the J segment 5 bases; nucleotides outside the gene matches: 3. Germline CDR1 SGHAT, CDR2 FQNNGV. CDR3 size: 13 residues. The CDR3 nucleotides read TGTGCCAGCAGCTCCGGGACTAGGGAGACCCAGTACTTC. It is translated as CASSSGTRETQYF.

The J gene is TRBJ1-2, the V gene TRBV5-6, with a possible D match to TRBD1 (5 bases). Germline values: CDR1 SGHDT, CDR2 YYEEEE. CDR3 length equals 13 residues. Trimming removed 1 base from V and 6 bases from J, with 10 bases in between. The CDR3 nucleotides read TGTGCCAGCAGCTTGTACGGGGGGGATGGCTACACCTTC. It is translated as CASSLYGGDGYTF.

The chain links TRBV11-2 to TRBJ2-7; TRBD2 agrees at 8 bases. The CDR3 runs to 17 residues. The germline V gene encodes CDR1 SGHAT and CDR2 FQNNGV. Unmatched junction bases numbered 7, after V lost 0 bases and J lost 0 bases. CDR3 bases: TGTGCCAGCAGCTTAGATCAACTAGCGGAAAGCTCCTACGAGCAGTACTTC. Amino acid sequence: CASSLDQLAESSYEQYF.

The chain joins TRBV18 to TRBJ1-2; no clear D. The CDR3 spans 17 residues. Trimming pared 3 bases from V and 0 bases from J, leaving 17 bases between. CDR1 is KGHSH, CDR2 LQKENI, per germline. The CDR3 is CASSPTGAEATNYGYTF. CDR3 DNA sequence: TGTGCCAGCTCACCGACGGGAGCAGAAGCTACTAACTATGGCTACACCTTC.

The chain recombines TRBV19 with TRBJ2-1; 7 bases align to TRBD2. CDR3 length: 16 amino acids. Germline V gives CDR1 LNHDA, CDR2 SQIVND (reference sequence). The junction had 7 bases not matched to a gene; V was cut back by 1 base and J by 4 bases. The CDR3, as DNA: TGTGCCAGTAGTATAGTGGAGACTAGCTATTACAATGAGCAGTTCTTC. Translated, it gives CASSIVETSYYNEQFF.

This sequence joins TRBV4-1 and TRBJ2-5; unclear D gene. This CDR3 contains 12 residues. V gave up 2 bases and J gave up 2 bases, with 3 bases separating them. Per germline, CDR1 MGHRA and CDR2 YSYEKL. The DNA of the CDR3 is TGCGCCAGCAGCCAATCTCAAGAGACCCAGTACTTC. It translates to CASSQSQETQYF.